This T cell receptor beta chain was captured by sequencing in a study of response to subunit inactivated influenza vaccine. TCRdb re-called the RT-PCR reads through MiXCR, storing one row per CDR3 protein. The sample shows 400,000 to 650,000 distinct CDR3 sequences, under 8.5% of them seen only once. The receptor was derived from a man between 50 and 70 years old who received an inactivated influenza vaccine. Source: PBMCs from blood, taken around 25 months after vaccination.

CDR3 nucleotide sequence: TGTGCCAGCAGCCGAGACAGATCCTACACAGATACGCAGTATTTT. This gives the protein CASSRDRSYTDTQYF. V and J are TRBV4-2 and TRBJ2-3; the D gene is possibly TRBD1 (5 bases). Germline CDR1 LGHNA, CDR2 YNFKEQ. Trimming stripped 4 bases from V and 2 bases from J, with 13 bases between. The CDR3 length is 15 residues.